The following is a T cell receptor (beta chain) sequence with its context. These data come from a study of blood T cell repertoires in COVID-19. Across the whole study: Sites across the United States, Italy and Spain contributed samples from acute and convalescent COVID-19.

In the original analysis: Amplification with reference gene primers provided the estimates of nucleated cell counts. The table came from immunoSEQ multiplex PCR; TCRdb's copy has only in-frame clones and leaves some out. That table gives V, J and clone size, and the DNA gave D and trimming. The sample includes about 370,000 clones, nearly 90% of them seen just once. There are 16 residues in the CDR3. Germline CDR1 and CDR2: LNHDA and SQIVND (reference sequence). V shed 3 bases and J shed 2 bases, with 14 bases lying between them. The sequencing input was peripheral blood. The TCR sequence derives from a man younger than 35 with active or convalescent COVID-19. This chain uses TRBV19 with TRBJ2-1; D is perhaps TRBD2 (7 bases). CDR3 nucleotide sequence: TGTGCCAGTAGTATGGTGGACAGCGGGACCTACAATGAGCAGTTCTTC. Translated: CASSMVDSGTYNEQFF.